This TCR beta chain was found in a study of T cell repertoires in cytomegalovirus infection (dated by TCRdb to about 2019). Regarding the study in general: The HLA type of each donor mattered for the analysis, because public TCR beta signatures pointed to carriage of CMV infection along with the matching HLA type. Points the paper makes about the study in general: Carriers of CMV infection plus the relevant HLA type were discriminated by the cumulative frequency of public TCR beta family members in the study cohort and in an independent roughly 400-donor cohort. In the ex vivo response, HLA-C-restricted CMV-specific TCR beta clonotypes were dominant, and in two of eight donors the single most frequent clonotype came from this HLA-C-restricted group.

This clonotype was counted only a few times. Its antigen is unknown. Base-call qualities are not available, and no considerably larger clone is one nucleotide away. V is pared back by 7 bases and J by 2 bases, with 16 bases lying between the germline termini. Reading from cysteine to phenylalanine, the CDR3 counts 15 amino acids. The retained sequence is limited to the CDR3, 45 bases, with the frame set at the first base. The germline V gene provides CDR1 SGHTA and CDR2 FQGNSA. The data were produced on an Illumina HiSeq 1500. TCRdb reprocessed the public reads (quality trimming at Q25 with fastp, clone calling with MiXCR) and kept in-frame beta chains. Here each entry gathers all rows of one CDR3 protein and keeps the most common genes and DNA. Recorded for this sample are 100,000 to 150,000 distinct CDR3 sequences; about 24% of them occurred a single time. Together, the top ten hold roughly 33% of the sample.

The sequence came from a human donor in good health (CMV status not recorded). Some clones in this sample may be carry-over from other donors' samples. The sequence links TRBV7-2 to TRBJ2-3; a tentative D call is TRBD1 (6 bases match). The source material was PBMCs, sequenced either directly or after in vitro stimulation (not recorded which). The CDR3: CASTLYTGNTDTQYF. The nucleotide sequence reads TGTGCCAGCACCCTCTATACAGGGAACACAGATACGCAGTATTTT.